These T cell receptor beta chains were read from a single sample in a study of shared clonotypes between healthy human individuals. Profiled with immunoSEQ multiplex PCR; TCRdb holds only in-frame clones, not every one. The sample records about 2.4 million clones, roughly nine tenths being singletons. The sequencing input was naive CD4+ T cells sorted from blood. All receptors derive from a man aged 18 to 30 in good health. CDR3s include the opening cysteine and the closing phenylalanine or tryptophan. Clone size is stated in some rows and not others, as once, few, many or a class when expanded.

cdr3_aa	v_call	clone_size	cdr3_length
CASSLASGTGTNQPQHF	TRBV7-8	once	17
CASSIGWGTEYF	TRBV19	NA	12
CASSGIRTRSGANVLTF	TRBV6-1	NA	17
CASSLVGGGSYEQYF	TRBV7-2	few	15
CASSQDRGINYGYTF	TRBV4-1	once	15
CASSPDYPGELFF	TRBV9	NA	13
CSVLPGGYYEQYF	TRBV29-1	NA	13
CAWSPGNNSPLHF	TRBV30	few	13
CAISVGGAETQYF	TRBV10-3	NA	13
CAWSVRAGASPQHF	TRBV30	NA	14
CASSLDNSSNQPQHF	TRBV5-1	few	15